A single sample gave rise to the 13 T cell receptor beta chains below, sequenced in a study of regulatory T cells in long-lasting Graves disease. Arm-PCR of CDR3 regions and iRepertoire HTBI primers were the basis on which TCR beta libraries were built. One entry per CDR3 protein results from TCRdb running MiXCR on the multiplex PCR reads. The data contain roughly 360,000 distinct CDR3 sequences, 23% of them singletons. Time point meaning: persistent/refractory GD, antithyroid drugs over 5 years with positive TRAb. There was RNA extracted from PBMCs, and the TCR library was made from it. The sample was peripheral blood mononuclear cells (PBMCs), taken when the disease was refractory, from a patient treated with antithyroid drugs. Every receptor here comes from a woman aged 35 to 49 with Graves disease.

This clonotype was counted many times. The CDR3 DNA reads TGTGCCGACGGCAGGGGTGACACCGGGGAGCTGTTTTTT. Protein: CADGRGDTGELFF. The V gene is TRBV12-3 or TRBV12-4, the J gene TRBJ2-2, with D possibly TRBD1 on 6 matching bases. Deletions cut 11 bases from V and 3 bases from J, with 13 bases between. The CDR3 is 13 residues long.

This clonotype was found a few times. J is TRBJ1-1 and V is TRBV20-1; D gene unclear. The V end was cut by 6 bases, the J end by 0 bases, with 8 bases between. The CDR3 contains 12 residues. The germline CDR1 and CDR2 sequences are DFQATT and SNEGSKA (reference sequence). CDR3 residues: CSARPLNTEAFF. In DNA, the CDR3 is TGCAGTGCCAGGCCTTTGAACACTGAAGCTTTCTTT.

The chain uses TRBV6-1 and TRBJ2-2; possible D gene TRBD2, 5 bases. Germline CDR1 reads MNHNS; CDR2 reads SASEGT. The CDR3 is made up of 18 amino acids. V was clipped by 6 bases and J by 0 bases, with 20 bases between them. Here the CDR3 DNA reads TGTGCCAGCAGCCTTACCGCGGTTCGGGGTTCGAACACCGGGGAGCTGTTTTTT. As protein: CASSLTAVRGSNTGELFF.

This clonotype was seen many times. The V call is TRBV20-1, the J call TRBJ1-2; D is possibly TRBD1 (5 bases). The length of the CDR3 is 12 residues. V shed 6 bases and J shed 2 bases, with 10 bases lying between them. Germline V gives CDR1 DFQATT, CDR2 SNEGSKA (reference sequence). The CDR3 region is CSATDRNYGYTF. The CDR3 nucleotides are TGCAGTGCGACTGACAGAAACTATGGCTACACCTTC.

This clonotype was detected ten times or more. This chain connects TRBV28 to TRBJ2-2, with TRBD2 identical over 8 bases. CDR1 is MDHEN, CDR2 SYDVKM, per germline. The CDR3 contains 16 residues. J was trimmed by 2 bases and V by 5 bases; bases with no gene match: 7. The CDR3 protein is CASSDRTSGNTGELFF. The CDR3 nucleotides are TGTGCCAGCAGTGACCGAACTAGCGGCAACACCGGGGAGCTGTTTTTT.

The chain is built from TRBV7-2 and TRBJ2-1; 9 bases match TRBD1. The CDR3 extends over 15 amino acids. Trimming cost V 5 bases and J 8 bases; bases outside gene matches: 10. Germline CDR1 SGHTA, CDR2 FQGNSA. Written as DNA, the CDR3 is TGTGCCAGCAGCCGACAACGGGACAGGGCCCATGAGCAGTTCTTC. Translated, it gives CASSRQRDRAHEQFF.

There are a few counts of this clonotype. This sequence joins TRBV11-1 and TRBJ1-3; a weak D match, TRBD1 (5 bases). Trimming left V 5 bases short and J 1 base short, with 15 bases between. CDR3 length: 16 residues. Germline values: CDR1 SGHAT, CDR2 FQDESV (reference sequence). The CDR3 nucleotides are TGTGCCAGCAGCGGATCGAGCGGGGGATCTGGAAACACCATATATTTT. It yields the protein CASSGSSGGSGNTIYF.

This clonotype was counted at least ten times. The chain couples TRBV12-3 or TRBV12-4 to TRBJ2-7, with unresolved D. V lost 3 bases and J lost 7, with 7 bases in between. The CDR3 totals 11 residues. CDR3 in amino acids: CASSFMSEQYF. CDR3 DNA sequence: TGTGCCAGCAGTTTTATGTCTGAGCAGTACTTC.

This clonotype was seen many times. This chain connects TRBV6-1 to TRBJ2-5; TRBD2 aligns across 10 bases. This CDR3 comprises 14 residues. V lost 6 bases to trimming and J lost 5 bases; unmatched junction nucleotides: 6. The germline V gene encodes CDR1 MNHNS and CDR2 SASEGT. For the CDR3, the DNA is TGTGCCAGCAGGTGGCTAGCGGGAGTCGAGACCCAGTACTTC. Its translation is CASRWLAGVETQYF.

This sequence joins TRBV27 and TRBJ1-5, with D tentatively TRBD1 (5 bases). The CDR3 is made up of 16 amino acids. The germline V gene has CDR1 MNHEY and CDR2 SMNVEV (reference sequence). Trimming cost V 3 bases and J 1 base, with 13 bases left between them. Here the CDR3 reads CASSLGFSGSNQPQHF. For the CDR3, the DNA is TGTGCCAGCAGTTTGGGTTTTTCAGGGAGCAATCAGCCCCAGCATTTT.

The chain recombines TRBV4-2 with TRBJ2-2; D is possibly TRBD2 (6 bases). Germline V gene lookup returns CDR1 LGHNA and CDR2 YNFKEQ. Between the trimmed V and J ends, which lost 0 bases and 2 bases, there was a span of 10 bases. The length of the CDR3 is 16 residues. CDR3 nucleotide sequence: TGTGCCAGCAGCCAAGAGTCCGGGACTAACACCGGGGAGCTGTTTTTT. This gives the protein CASSQESGTNTGELFF.

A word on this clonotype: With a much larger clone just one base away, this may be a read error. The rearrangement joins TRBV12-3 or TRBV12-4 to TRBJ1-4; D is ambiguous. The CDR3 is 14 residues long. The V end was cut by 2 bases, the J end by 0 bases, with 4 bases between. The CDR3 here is CASSLRATNEKLFF. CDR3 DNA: TGTGCCAGCAGTTTACGGGCAACTAATGAAAAACTGTTTTTT.

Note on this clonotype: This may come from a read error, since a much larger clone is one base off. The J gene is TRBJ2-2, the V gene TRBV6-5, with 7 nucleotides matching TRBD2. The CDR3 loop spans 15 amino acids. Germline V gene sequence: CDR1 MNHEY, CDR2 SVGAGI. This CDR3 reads CTSSYSGRYTGELFF. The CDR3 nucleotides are TGTACCAGCAGTTACTCCGGGAGGTACACCGGGGAGCTGTTTTTT.